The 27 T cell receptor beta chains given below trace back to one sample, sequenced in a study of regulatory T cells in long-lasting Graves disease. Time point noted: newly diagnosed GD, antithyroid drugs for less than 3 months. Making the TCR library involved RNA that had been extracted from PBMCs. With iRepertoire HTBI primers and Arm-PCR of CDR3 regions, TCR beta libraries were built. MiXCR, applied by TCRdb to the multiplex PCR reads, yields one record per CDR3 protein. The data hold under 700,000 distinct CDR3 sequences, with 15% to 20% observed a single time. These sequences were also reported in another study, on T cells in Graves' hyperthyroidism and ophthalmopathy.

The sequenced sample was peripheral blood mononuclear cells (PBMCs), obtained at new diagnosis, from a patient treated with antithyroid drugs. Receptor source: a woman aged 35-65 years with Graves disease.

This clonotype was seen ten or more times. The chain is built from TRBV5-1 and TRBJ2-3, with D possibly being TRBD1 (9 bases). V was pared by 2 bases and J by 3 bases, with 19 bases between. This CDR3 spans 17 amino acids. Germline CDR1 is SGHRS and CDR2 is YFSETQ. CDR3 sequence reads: CASSFRGGQGRTDTQYF. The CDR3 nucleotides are TGCGCCAGCAGCTTCCGGGGGGGACAGGGAAGAACAGATACGCAGTATTTT.

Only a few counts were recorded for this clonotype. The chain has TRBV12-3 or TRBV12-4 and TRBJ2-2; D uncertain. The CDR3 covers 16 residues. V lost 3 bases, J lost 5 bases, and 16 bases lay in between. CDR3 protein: CASSFGQRGGTGELFF. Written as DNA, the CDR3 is TGTGCCAGCAGTTTTGGCCAGCGAGGTGGGACCGGGGAGCTGTTTTTT.

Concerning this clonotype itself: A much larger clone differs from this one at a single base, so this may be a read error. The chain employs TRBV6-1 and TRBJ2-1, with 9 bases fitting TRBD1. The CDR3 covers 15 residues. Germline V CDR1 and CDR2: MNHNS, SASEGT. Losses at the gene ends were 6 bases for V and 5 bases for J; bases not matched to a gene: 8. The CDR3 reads CASRSPGTGNNEQFF. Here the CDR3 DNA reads TGTGCCAGCAGGTCACCCGGGACAGGGAACAATGAGCAGTTCTTC.

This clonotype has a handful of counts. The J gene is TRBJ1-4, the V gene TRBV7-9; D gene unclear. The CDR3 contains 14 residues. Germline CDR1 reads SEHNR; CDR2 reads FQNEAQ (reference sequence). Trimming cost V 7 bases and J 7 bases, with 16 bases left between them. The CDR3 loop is CASTSGVEGEKLFF. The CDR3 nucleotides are TGTGCCAGCACCAGTGGGGTAGAGGGTGAAAAACTGTTTTTT. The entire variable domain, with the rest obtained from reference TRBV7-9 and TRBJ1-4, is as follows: DTGVSQNPRHKITKRGQNVTFRCDPISEHNRLYWYRQTLGQGPEFLTYFQNEAQLEKSRLLSDRFSAERPKGSFSTLEIQRTEQGDSAMYLCASTSGVEGEKLFFGSGTQLSVL.

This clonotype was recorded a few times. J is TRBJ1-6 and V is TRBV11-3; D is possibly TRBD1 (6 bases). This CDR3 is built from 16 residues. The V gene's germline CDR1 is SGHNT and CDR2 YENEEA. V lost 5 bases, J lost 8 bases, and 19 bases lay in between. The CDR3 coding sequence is TGTGCCAGCAGCCTCGGGTCAGGGGCCTTGGATTCACCCCTCCACTTT. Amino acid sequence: CASSLGSGALDSPLHF.

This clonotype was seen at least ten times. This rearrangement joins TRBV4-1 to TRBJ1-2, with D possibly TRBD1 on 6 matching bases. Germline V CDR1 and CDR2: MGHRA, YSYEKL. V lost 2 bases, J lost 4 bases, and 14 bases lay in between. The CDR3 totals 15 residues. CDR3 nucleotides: TGCGCCAGCAGCCAAAAGGGGGACGGAACCTATGGCTACACCTTC. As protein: CASSQKGDGTYGYTF.

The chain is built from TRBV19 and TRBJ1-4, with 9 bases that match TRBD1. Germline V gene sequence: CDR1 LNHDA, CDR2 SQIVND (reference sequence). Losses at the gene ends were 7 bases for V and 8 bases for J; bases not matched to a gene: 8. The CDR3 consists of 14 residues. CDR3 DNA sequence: TGTGCCAGTACCCCTACCGGGACAGGGGAAAAACTGTTTTTT. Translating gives CASTPTGTGEKLFF.

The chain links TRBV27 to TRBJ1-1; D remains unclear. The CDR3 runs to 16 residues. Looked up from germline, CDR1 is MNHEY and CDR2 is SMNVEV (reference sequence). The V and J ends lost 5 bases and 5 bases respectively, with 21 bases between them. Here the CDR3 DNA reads TGTGCCAGCAGTCACCGACCGCGAGGGCTGGGGACTGAAGCTTTCTTT. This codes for CASSHRPRGLGTEAFF.

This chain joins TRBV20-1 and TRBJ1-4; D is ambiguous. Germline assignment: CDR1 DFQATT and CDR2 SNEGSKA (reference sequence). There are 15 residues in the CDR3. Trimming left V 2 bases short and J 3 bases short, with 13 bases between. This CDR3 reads CSARPRRGSNEKLFF. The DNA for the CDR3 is TGCAGTGCTAGACCTCGCCGAGGTTCTAATGAAAAACTGTTTTTT.

CDR3 nucleotide sequence: TGTGCCATCAGTGAGTCGACAGGGGTGAACACTGAAGCTTTCTTT. Protein product: CAISESTGVNTEAFF. This chain connects TRBV10-3 to TRBJ1-1; 8 positions match TRBD1. This CDR3 spans 15 amino acids. V gave up 0 bases and J gave up 0 bases; unmatched junction bases: 0. CDR1 and CDR2 from the germline V gene are ENHRY and SYGVKD.

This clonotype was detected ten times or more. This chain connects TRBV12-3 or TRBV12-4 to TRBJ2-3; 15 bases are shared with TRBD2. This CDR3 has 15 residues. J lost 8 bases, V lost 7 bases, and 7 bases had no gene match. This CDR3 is CASTSGLAGGLTQYF. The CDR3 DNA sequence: TGTGCCAGCACCTCGGGACTAGCGGGGGGACTTACGCAGTATTTT.

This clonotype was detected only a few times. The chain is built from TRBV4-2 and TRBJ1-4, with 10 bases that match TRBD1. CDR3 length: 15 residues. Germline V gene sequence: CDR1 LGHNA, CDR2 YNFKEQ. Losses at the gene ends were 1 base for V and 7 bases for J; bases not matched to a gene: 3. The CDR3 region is CASSQVWDRGEKLFF. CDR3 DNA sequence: TGTGCCAGCAGCCAAGTGTGGGACAGGGGTGAAAAACTGTTTTTT.

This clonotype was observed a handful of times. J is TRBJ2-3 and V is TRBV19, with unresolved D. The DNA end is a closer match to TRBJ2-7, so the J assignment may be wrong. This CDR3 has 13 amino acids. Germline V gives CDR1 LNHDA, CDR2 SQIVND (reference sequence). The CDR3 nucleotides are TGTGCCAGTAGTTTAAACAGCCAGTACGAGCAGTACTTC. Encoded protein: CASSLNSQYEQYF.

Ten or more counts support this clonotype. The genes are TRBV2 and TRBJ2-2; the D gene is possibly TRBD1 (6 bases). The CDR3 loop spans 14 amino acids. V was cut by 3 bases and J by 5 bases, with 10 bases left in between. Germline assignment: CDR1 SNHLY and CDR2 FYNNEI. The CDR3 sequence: CASSELRGTGELFF. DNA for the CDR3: TGTGCCAGCAGTGAGCTCAGGGGAACCGGGGAGCTGTTTTTT. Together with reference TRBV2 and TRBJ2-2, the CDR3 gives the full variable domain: EPEVTQTPSHQVTQMGQEVILRCVPISNHLYFYWYRQILGQKVEFLVSFYNNEISEKSEIFDDQFSVERPDGSNFTLKIRSTKLEDSAMYFCASSELRGTGELFFGEGSRLTVL.

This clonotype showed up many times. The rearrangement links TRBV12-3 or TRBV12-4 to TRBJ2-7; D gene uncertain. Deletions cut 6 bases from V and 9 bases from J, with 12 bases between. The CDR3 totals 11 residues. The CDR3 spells CASSRQDRQYF. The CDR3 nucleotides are TGTGCCAGCAGCCGGCAAGATCGGCAGTACTTC.

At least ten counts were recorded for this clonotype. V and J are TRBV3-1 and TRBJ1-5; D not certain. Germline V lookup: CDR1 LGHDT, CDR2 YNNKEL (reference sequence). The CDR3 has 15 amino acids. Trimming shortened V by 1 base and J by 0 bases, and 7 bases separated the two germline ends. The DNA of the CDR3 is TGTGCCAGCAGCCAAGGCAGTTATAGCAATCAGCCCCAGCATTTT. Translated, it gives CASSQGSYSNQPQHF.

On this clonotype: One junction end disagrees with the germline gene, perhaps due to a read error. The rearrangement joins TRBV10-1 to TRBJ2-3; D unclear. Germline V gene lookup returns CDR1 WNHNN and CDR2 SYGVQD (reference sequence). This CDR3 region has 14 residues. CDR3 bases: TGCGCCAGCAGTGATCAAAGTAGCACAGATACGCGGTATTTT. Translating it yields CASSDQSSTDTRYF.

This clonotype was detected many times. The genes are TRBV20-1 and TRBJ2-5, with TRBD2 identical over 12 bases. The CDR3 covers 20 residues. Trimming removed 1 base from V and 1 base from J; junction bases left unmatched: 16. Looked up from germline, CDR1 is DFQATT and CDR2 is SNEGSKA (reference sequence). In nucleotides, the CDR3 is TGCAGTGCTAGAGGACTAGCGGGGGAAATAGAATATTGGCCCCAAGAGACCCAGTACTTC. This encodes CSARGLAGEIEYWPQETQYF.

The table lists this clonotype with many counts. CDR3 nucleotides: TGTGCCAGCAGCCAAGCGGGGGGTCTCTGGGATACGCAGTATTTT. Amino acid sequence: CASSQAGGLWDTQYF. The chain uses TRBV7-2 and TRBJ2-3, with TRBD2 identical over 9 bases. The CDR3 sequence is 15 residues long. Germline V lookup: CDR1 SGHTA, CDR2 FQGNSA. Trimming at V came to 5 bases and at J to 6 bases, leaving 9 bases not matched to a gene.

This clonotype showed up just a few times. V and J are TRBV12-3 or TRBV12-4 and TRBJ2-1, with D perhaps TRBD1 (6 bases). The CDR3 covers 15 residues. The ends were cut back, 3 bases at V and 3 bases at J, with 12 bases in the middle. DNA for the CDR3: TGTGCCAGCAGTTTCCGAAGGGGGTACTACAATGAGCAGTTCTTC. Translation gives CASSFRRGYYNEQFF.

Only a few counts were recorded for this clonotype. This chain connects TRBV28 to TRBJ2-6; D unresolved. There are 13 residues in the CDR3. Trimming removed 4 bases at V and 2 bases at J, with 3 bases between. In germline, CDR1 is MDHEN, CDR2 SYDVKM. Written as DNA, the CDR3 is TGTGCCAGCAGTTATCCTGGGGCCAACGTCCTGACTTTC. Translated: CASSYPGANVLTF.

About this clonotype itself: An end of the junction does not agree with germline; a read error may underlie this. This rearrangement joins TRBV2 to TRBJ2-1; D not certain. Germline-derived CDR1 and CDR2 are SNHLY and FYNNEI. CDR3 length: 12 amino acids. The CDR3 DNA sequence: TGTGCCGTCCTATTCACCTACTATGAGCAGTTCTTC. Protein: CAVLFTYYEQFF.

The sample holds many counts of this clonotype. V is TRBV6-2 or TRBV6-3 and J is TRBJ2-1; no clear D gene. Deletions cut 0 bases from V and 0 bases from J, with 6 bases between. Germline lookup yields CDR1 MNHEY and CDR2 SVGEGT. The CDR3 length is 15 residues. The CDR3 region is CASSYSISSYNEQFF. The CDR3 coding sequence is TGTGCCAGCAGTTACTCAATTAGCTCCTACAATGAGCAGTTCTTC.

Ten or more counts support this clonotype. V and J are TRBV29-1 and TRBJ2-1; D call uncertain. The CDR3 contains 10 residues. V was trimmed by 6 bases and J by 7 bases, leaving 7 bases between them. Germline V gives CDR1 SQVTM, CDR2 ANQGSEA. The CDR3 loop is CSVDTNEQFF. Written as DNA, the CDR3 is TGCAGCGTGGATACGAATGAGCAGTTCTTC.

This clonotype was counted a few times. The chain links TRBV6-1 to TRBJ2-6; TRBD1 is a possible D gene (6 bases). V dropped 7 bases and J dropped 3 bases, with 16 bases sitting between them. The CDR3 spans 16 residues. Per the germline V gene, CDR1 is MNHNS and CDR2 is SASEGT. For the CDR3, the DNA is TGTGCCAGCACCTGGGCACAACAGGGTGGGGCCAACGTCCTGACTTTC. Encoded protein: CASTWAQQGGANVLTF.

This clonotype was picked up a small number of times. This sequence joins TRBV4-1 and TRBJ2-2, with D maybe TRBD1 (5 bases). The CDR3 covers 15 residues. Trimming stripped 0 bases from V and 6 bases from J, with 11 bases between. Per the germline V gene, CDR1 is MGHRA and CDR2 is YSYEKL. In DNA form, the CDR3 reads TGCGCCAGCAGCCAAGAGGCAGGGTGGGCCGGGGAGCTGTTTTTT. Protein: CASSQEAGWAGELFF.

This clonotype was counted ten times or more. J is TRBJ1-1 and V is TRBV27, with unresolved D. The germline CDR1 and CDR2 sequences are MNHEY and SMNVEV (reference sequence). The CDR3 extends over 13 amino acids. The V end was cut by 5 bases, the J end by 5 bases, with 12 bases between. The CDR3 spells CASSPSAPTEAFF. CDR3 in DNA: TGTGCCAGCAGTCCCTCTGCTCCGACTGAAGCTTTCTTT.